These 32 T cell receptor beta chains came from one sample sequenced in a study of naive and memory T cell subsets. Broader study findings: A few larger clonotypes appeared in naive repertoires, especially CD8, possibly memory cells re-expressing CD45RA.

Antigens for these TCRs are unknown. Both TRBC1 and TRBC2 were covered by a beta constant-region primer of two equimolar oligonucleotides. Ligated cDNA was amplified by four rounds of PCR with nested alpha and beta constant-region primers and SP2. Via MiXCR, TCRdb re-called the UMI-ligation and nested PCR reads, giving one row per CDR3 protein. The sample carries around 83,000 distinct CDR3 sequences, about 10% recorded once. The specimen sequenced was naive CD4+ T cells from blood. The receptors here all came from a human donor in good health.

This clonotype was observed at least ten times. The chain carries TRBV29-1 and TRBJ1-5; D is ambiguous. Germline lookup yields CDR1 SQVTM and CDR2 ANQGSEA. The CDR3 loop spans 16 amino acids. CDR3 DNA: TGCGGGATGGGAACAGATAAACGAAAGGGCAATCAGCCCCAGCATTTT. Amino acid sequence: CGMGTDKRKGNQPQHF.

There are a few counts of this clonotype. The rearrangement uses TRBV29-1 and TRBJ2-1; 13 bases are a match to TRBD2. From germline, CDR1 is SQVTM and CDR2 ANQGSEA. V lost 7 bases and J lost 10; bases outside the gene matches: 7. The length of the CDR3 is 13 residues. As DNA, the CDR3 is TGCAGCGCCACTAGCGGGGGGGCCGGCGAGCAGTTCTTC. Protein sequence: CSATSGGAGEQFF.

On this clonotype itself: A read error may explain this, as a much larger clone is one base away. The chain links TRBV12-3 or TRBV12-4 to TRBJ2-7; D call uncertain. The CDR3 totals 14 residues. V was shortened by 2 bases and J by 10 bases, with 18 bases between the two germline ends. Written as DNA, the CDR3 is TGTGCCAGCAGTTTACGATCTAGACCGTCCGACCAGTACTTC. Translated: CASSLRSRPSDQYF.

This clonotype came up a few times. This chain joins TRBV4-3 and TRBJ1-2; D is ambiguous. V dropped 2 bases and J dropped 4 bases, with 8 bases sitting between them. Germline V lookup: CDR1 LGHNA, CDR2 YSLEER. This CDR3 is 13 amino acids long. CDR3 amino acids: CASSQSRSYGYTF. The CDR3 DNA is TGCGCCAGCAGCCAATCGAGGAGCTATGGCTACACCTTC.

The chain joins TRBV5-1 to TRBJ2-1; 9 bases line up with TRBD2. After removal of 4 bases from V and 7 bases from J, the junction contained 6 bases not matched to a gene. Germline CDR1 is SGHRS and CDR2 is YFSETQ. This CDR3 has 14 amino acids. As DNA, the CDR3 is TGCGCCAGCAGCCCCGGGACTAGCCCGAATGAGCAGTTCTTC. Translated: CASSPGTSPNEQFF.

This chain uses TRBV7-2 with TRBJ2-3, with TRBD1 matching 10 bases. V dropped 5 bases and J dropped 6; count of bases not matched to a gene: 11. This CDR3 has 16 amino acids. Germline assignment: CDR1 SGHTA and CDR2 FQGNSA. The CDR3 bases are TGTGCCAGCAGCAGAGTACCCGGGACAGGGGCCGATACGCAGTATTTT. Translating it yields CASSRVPGTGADTQYF.

V and J are TRBV5-1 and TRBJ2-7; D uncertain. The V gene's germline CDR1 is SGHRS and CDR2 YFSETQ. The CDR3 covers 13 residues. Deletions cut 0 bases from V and 3 bases from J, with 7 bases between. CDR3 protein: CASSLVGFYEQYF. CDR3 in DNA: TGCGCCAGCAGCTTGGTTGGATTCTACGAGCAGTACTTC.

This clonotype was observed a handful of times. This chain joins TRBV9 and TRBJ1-1; D remains unclear. Trimming took off 3 bases at V and 4 bases at J, with 10 bases between the two ends. Germline V gene data show CDR1 as SGDLS and CDR2 as YYNGEE. The CDR3 loop spans 13 amino acids. Written as DNA, the CDR3 is TGTGCCAGCAGCGCCACGGTCCTCACTGAAGCTTTCTTT. Translation gives CASSATVLTEAFF. Filled out from reference TRBV9 and TRBJ1-1, the complete variable domain reads DSGVTQTPKHLITATGQRVTLRCSPRSGDLSVYWYQQSLDQGLQFLIQYYNGEERAKGNILERFSAQQFPDLHSELNLSSLELGDSALYFCASSATVLTEAFFGQGTRLTVV.

The sample holds many counts of this clonotype. The chain uses TRBV20-1 and TRBJ1-1; D is uncertain. The CDR3 covers 12 residues. The ends were cut back, 0 bases at V and 1 base at J, with 3 bases in the middle. Looked up from germline, CDR1 is DFQATT and CDR2 is SNEGSKA (reference sequence). The CDR3 bases are TGCAGTGCTAGAGAGGGGAACACTGAAGCTTTCTTT. It yields the protein CSAREGNTEAFF.

The rearrangement links TRBV29-1 to TRBJ1-1; D is perhaps TRBD1 (6 bases). With 7 bases removed from V and 5 bases from J, the gap between germline ends came to 23 bases. The V gene's germline CDR1 is SQVTM and CDR2 ANQGSEA. The CDR3 is 15 residues long. The CDR3: CSAEPGGQGITEAFF. In nucleotides, the CDR3 is TGCAGCGCCGAACCCGGGGGTCAGGGGATTACTGAAGCTTTCTTT.

This clonotype was seen at least ten times. V usage is TRBV27 and J usage is TRBJ1-1; possibly TRBD1 for D (5 bases). Germline loops: CDR1 MNHEY, CDR2 SMNVEV (reference sequence). Deletions cut 4 bases from V and 0 bases from J, with 15 bases between. This CDR3 contains 16 residues. Here the CDR3 reads CASSSAFRVLNTEAFF. CDR3 in DNA: TGTGCCAGCAGTTCTGCCTTCAGGGTACTGAACACTGAAGCTTTCTTT.

The genes are TRBV19 and TRBJ1-6; D is ambiguous. The CDR3 has 12 amino acids. The V gene lost 5 bases and the J gene lost 8 bases, with 7 bases spanning the gap. Germline CDR1 is LNHDA and CDR2 is SQIVND (reference sequence). In DNA form, the CDR3 reads TGTGCCAGTAGTCGGCGAGATTCACCCCTCCACTTT. It encodes CASSRRDSPLHF.

The chain is built from TRBV9 and TRBJ2-7; D possibly corresponds to TRBD2 (5 bases). Trimming took off 3 bases at V and 3 bases at J, with 19 bases between the two ends. The CDR3 is made up of 16 amino acids. Germline values: CDR1 SGDLS, CDR2 YYNGEE. CDR3 loop: CASSGGPRGHVYEQYF. CDR3 bases: TGTGCCAGCAGCGGAGGGCCCCGCGGGCACGTCTACGAGCAGTACTTC. The full variable domain, rest sourced from reference TRBV9 and TRBJ2-7, is DSGVTQTPKHLITATGQRVTLRCSPRSGDLSVYWYQQSLDQGLQFLIQYYNGEERAKGNILERFSAQQFPDLHSELNLSSLELGDSALYFCASSGGPRGHVYEQYFGPGTRLTVT.

Many counts were recorded for this clonotype. The chain employs TRBV4-2 and TRBJ2-3; D possibly matches TRBD1 or TRBD2 (5 bases each). This CDR3 comprises 17 residues. Germline V gives CDR1 LGHNA, CDR2 YNFKEQ. Trimming removed 1 base from V and 2 bases from J, with 16 bases in between. The CDR3 loop reads CASSQAEGRILTDTQYF. The CDR3 DNA follows: TGTGCCAGCAGCCAAGCCGAGGGACGGATACTCACAGATACGCAGTATTTT.

The gene calls are TRBV5-1 and TRBJ2-2, with TRBD1 matching over 7 bases. The CDR3 contains 14 residues. Germline assignment: CDR1 SGHRS and CDR2 YFSETQ. Trimming cost V 5 bases and J 6 bases; bases outside gene matches: 7. CDR3 in amino acids: CASSEGAQSGELFF. In DNA, the CDR3 is TGCGCCAGCAGTGAGGGGGCACAGTCCGGGGAGCTGTTTTTT. Drawing the rest from reference TRBV5-1 and TRBJ2-2, the complete variable domain is KAGVTQTPRYLIKTRGQQVTLSCSPISGHRSVSWYQQTPGQGLQFLFEYFSETQRNKGNFPGRFSGRQFSNSRSEMNVSTLELGDSALYLCASSEGAQSGELFFGEGSRLTVL.

This clonotype was recorded a few times. The V gene is TRBV20-1, the J gene TRBJ2-3; the match to TRBD1 covers 9 bases. In germline, CDR1 is DFQATT, CDR2 SNEGSKA (reference sequence). CDR3 length equals 14 residues. With 4 bases clipped from V and 3 bases from J, the junction kept 5 bases outside the gene matches. CDR3 in DNA: TGCAGTGCTACGAACAGGGGGCAGACAGATACGCAGTATTTT. This codes for CSATNRGQTDTQYF.

This chain joins TRBV19 and TRBJ2-2; tentative D call: TRBD1 (5 bases). Trimming left V 4 bases short and J 6 bases short, with 15 bases between. From germline, CDR1 is LNHDA and CDR2 SQIVND (reference sequence). This CDR3 region has 15 residues. In DNA form, the CDR3 reads TGTGCCAGTAGTACCGTCAGGGTAGGGGCCGGGGAGCTGTTTTTT. It specifies CASSTVRVGAGELFF. The whole variable domain, remainder taken from reference TRBV19 and TRBJ2-2, is DGGITQSPKYLFRKEGQNVTLSCEQNLNHDAMYWYRQDPGQGLRLIYYSQIVNDFQKGDIAEGYSVSREKKESFPLTVTSAQKNPTAFYLCASSTVRVGAGELFFGEGSRLTVL.

The chain uses TRBV28 and TRBJ2-7; TRBD1 matches at 10 bases. Trimming took 5 bases from V and 5 from J; bases not matched to a gene: 6. This CDR3 has 14 amino acids. The germline CDR1 and CDR2 sequences are MDHEN and SYDVKM. The CDR3 sequence is CASSQSGTGDEQYF. For the CDR3, the DNA is TGTGCCAGCAGTCAATCCGGGACAGGGGACGAGCAGTACTTC.

The rearrangement links TRBV28 to TRBJ2-1; D not certain. CDR1 and CDR2 (germline): MDHEN, SYDVKM. This CDR3 is built from 12 residues. The ends were cut back, 6 bases at V and 10 bases at J, with 13 bases in the middle. This CDR3 reads CASRAAPMEQFF. CDR3 DNA: TGTGCCAGCAGAGCCGCACCGATGGAGCAGTTCTTC.

This clonotype has only a few counts. This chain connects TRBV6-5 to TRBJ2-3; TRBD2 agrees at 11 bases. Germline V gives CDR1 MNHEY, CDR2 SVGAGI. The CDR3 is 16 residues long. The ends lost 5 bases at V and 7 bases at J; junction bases unmatched: 11. The CDR3 nucleotides are TGTGCCAGCAGTCTCGGGACTAGCGGTACGGGGTATACGCAGTATTTT. Translating it yields CASSLGTSGTGYTQYF.

V and J are TRBV6-5 and TRBJ2-7; 14 nucleotides agree with TRBD2. This CDR3 is built from 15 residues. J was trimmed by 5 bases and V by 5 bases; bases with no gene match: 5. Looked up from germline, CDR1 is MNHEY and CDR2 is SVGAGI. The CDR3 reads CASSRLAGGWNEQYF. CDR3 coding DNA: TGTGCCAGCAGTAGACTAGCGGGAGGGTGGAACGAGCAGTACTTC.

DNA of the CDR3: TGCAGCGTTAAAGGACAGACGAACACTGAAGCTTTCTTT. Encoded protein: CSVKGQTNTEAFF. V is TRBV29-1 and J is TRBJ1-1; the D gene is possibly TRBD1 (6 bases). V was clipped by 5 bases and J by 1 base, with 11 bases between them. Germline V gene data show CDR1 as SQVTM and CDR2 as ANQGSEA. The CDR3 runs to 13 residues.

This chain joins TRBV20-1 and TRBJ2-2, with 10 bases fitting TRBD2. Germline loops: CDR1 DFQATT, CDR2 SNEGSKA (reference sequence). The V and J ends lost 4 bases and 1 base, in that order; junction bases with no gene match: 3. The CDR3 length is 15 residues. CDR3 nucleotide sequence: TGCAGTGCTACACTAGCGGGACGGAACACCGGGGAGCTGTTTTTT. It codes for CSATLAGRNTGELFF.

This clonotype was seen at least ten times. V gene TRBV6-6 combines with J gene TRBJ2-7; 10 nucleotides line up with TRBD1. Germline CDR1 reads MNHNY; CDR2 reads SVGAGI (reference sequence). V was pared by 6 bases and J by 6 bases, with 5 bases of the junction left unmatched. This CDR3 comprises 13 residues. This CDR3 reads CASRRTGGTEQYF. Here the CDR3 DNA reads TGTGCCAGCAGGCGGACAGGGGGGACCGAGCAGTACTTC.

The chain recombines TRBV21-1 with TRBJ2-6; the table's D call TRBD1 went unverified against the DNA. TRBV21-1 represents a pseudogene. This CDR3 region has 20 residues. The CDR3 loop is CASSKGTPGTGASGANVLTF. The CDR3 DNA reads as TGTGCCAGCAGCAAAGGGACCCCCGGGACAGGGGCCTCTGGGGCCAACGTCCTGACTTTC.

This clonotype was observed a handful of times. The rearrangement links TRBV6-1 to TRBJ2-5, with D perhaps matching TRBD2 (5 bases). Trimming removed 5 bases from V and 2 bases from J, with 9 bases in between. The CDR3 totals 13 residues. Germline values: CDR1 MNHNS, CDR2 SASEGT. In nucleotides, the CDR3 is TGTGCCAGCAGTAAGCGGAGACAAGAGACCCAGTACTTC. It specifies CASSKRRQETQYF.

This clonotype was seen ten or more times. The V call is TRBV28, the J call TRBJ2-3; 10 nucleotides line up with TRBD2. V lost 6 bases and J lost 6; bases outside the gene matches: 9. Germline CDR1 is MDHEN and CDR2 is SYDVKM. The CDR3 is made up of 15 amino acids. DNA of the CDR3: TGTGCCAGCAGACCAAAGCGGGGGGGTTACGATACGCAGTATTTT. Amino acid sequence: CASRPKRGGYDTQYF.

The gene calls are TRBV20-1 and TRBJ2-7, with D tentatively TRBD1 (6 bases). The CDR3 is made up of 12 amino acids. The germline V gene has CDR1 DFQATT and CDR2 SNEGSKA (reference sequence). Trimming removed 5 bases from V and 3 bases from J, with 11 bases in between. CDR3 DNA sequence: TGCAGTGCTCCGGGACACCTCTACGAGCAGTACTTC. It translates to CSAPGHLYEQYF.

The chain recombines TRBV20-1 with TRBJ2-7; D may be TRBD1 (5 bases). The CDR3 totals 12 residues. Germline V gene data show CDR1 as DFQATT and CDR2 as SNEGSKA (reference sequence). V lost 7 bases to trimming and J lost 1 base, with 11 bases between them. CDR3 nucleotides: TGCAGTGTTTGTCAGGGTTCCTACGAGCAGTACTTC. Protein: CSVCQGSYEQYF.

This sequence joins TRBV7-2 and TRBJ2-3; the match to TRBD2 covers 7 bases. Germline V CDR1 and CDR2: SGHTA, FQGNSA. Losses at the gene ends were 0 bases for V and 0 bases for J; bases not matched to a gene: 3. There are 16 residues in the CDR3. CDR3 DNA: TGTGCCAGCAGCTTAGCCGCTAGCGGTAGCACAGATACGCAGTATTTT. It yields the protein CASSLAASGSTDTQYF.

The V call is TRBV29-1, the J call TRBJ2-5; D unresolved. Deletions cut 7 bases from V and 4 bases from J, with 16 bases between. This CDR3 has 13 amino acids. The germline CDR1 and CDR2 sequences are SQVTM and ANQGSEA. The CDR3, as DNA: TGCAGCGCGAGGTGGGGAACGATAGAGACCCAGTACTTC. It encodes CSARWGTIETQYF.

The sample holds many counts of this clonotype. V and J are TRBV20-1 and TRBJ1-2, with D unclear. In germline, CDR1 is DFQATT, CDR2 SNEGSKA (reference sequence). Trimming shortened V by 7 bases and J by 0 bases, and 6 bases separated the two germline ends. CDR3 length equals 11 residues. The CDR3 coding sequence is TGCAGTGTTGCTGCTAACTATGGCTACACCTTC. This encodes CSVAANYGYTF.